This TCR beta chain was found in a study of beta chain features in type 1 diabetes (dated by TCRdb to 2017 to 2018). Study-wide context: Mean age, gender distribution, total cell number and subset yield did not differ between patients and healthy donors. A total of around 110,000,000 sorted cells were examined across all samples, and RNA yield correlated strongly with the number of cells per subset. The study compared the TCRB repertoires of sorted circulating CD4+ T cell subsets in recently diagnosed type 1 diabetes patients with those in matched healthy donors. Whereas all 28 donors provided naive and central memory subsets, regulatory and stem cell-like memory subsets were isolated from just 8 patients and roughly 8 healthy donors.

From each donor, a single peripheral blood sample of roughly 0.11 L on average was drawn into heparinised tubes. A BD FACSAria II and a panel including CD45RO, CCR7, CD25, CD127, CD95 and CD27 were used to sort naive, central memory, regulatory and stem cell-like memory CD4+ T cells. All sorted populations exceeded 95% purity. PBMCs were isolated immediately by Lymphoprep density gradient centrifugation and stained directly without culture. Samples were stained and sorted in pairs, with one healthy donor and one patient per experiment, so that batch effects were minimized. A word on this clone: Its antigen specificity is not known. No base quality values were provided; no much bigger clone lies one nucleotide off.

Results the study describes overall, beyond this receptor: Because cDNA was sequenced instead of genomic DNA, activated cells with high expression could be over-represented, although the groups did not differ in activation or CD3 levels. Naive, central memory and regulatory TCRB repertoires appeared to be more similar among patients than among healthy donors. Shorter templates might have been favored by PCR, but patient and control samples were amplified and corrected together, so both groups would have been affected equally by any skew. In all four CD4+ subsets, TCRB CDR3 length was moderately but significantly shorter in type 1 diabetes patients. Only small numbers of individuals were included in the HLA sub-analyses, which left unresolved whether HLA type had any influence on TCRB rearrangement. Patients with type 1 diabetes made fewer insertions and deleted more nucleotides at VDJ recombination sites, implying thymic rearrangement abnormalities.

The entire amount of isolated RNA was reverse transcribed using the High Capacity cDNA Reverse Transcription Kit, so the sequenced TCRB transcripts were expressed ones. Deep immunoSEQ sequencing was performed on naive, central memory and regulatory T cell samples, with an average of around 3.4 million total reads per sample. After sorted cells were lysed in RLT buffer, RNA was extracted with DNase-treated RNeasy Micro or Mini kits, with the choice depending on cell number. Each cell subset was processed separately to prevent cross-contamination, with patient and healthy donor samples processed together. The immunoSEQ multiplex PCR was used to amplify TCRB sequences from cDNA, generating 87-bp fragments that spanned the CDR3 region. The amplicons were sequenced using the Illumina HiSeq platform. In the paper's pipeline: PCR bias was corrected computationally using synthetic template baselines, and reads within Hamming distance 2 were collapsed, with unmergeable singletons discarded. Reads were aligned against IMGT to assign V, D and J genes, CDR3 length and insertions or deletions at six rearrangement sites. Within each subset, clonotype counts were normalized to sorted cell number, after which true diversity and Gini coefficients were computed with the tcR R package. The overlap coefficient, calculated on TCRB nucleotide sequences, was used to quantify repertoire sharing. TCRdb re-hosts the immuneACCESS table, in-frame sequences only. Its copies lack some clones; in the studies checked, an unresolved V gene accounts for under half of them, and the cause for the rest is not known. The D gene and trimming were derived from the DNA, and the V and J assignments and clone size from that table. This sample gives 140,000 to 150,000 clones in total; around 50% of them show up just once. Together, the top ten hold under 0.45% of the sample.

The sample taken for sequencing was Tregs from blood. What the cell subset or site label conveys for this sample: regulatory CD4+ T cells. The receptor comes from a man aged 18-30 years in good health.

This receptor carries the CDR3 CSGSRYTGELFF. In nucleotide form, the sequence is TGCAGCGGCTCGAGGTACACCGGGGAGCTGTTTTTT. The rearrangement joined TRBV29-1 to TRBJ2-2; too little of a D gene remains to name it. Cut back by 7 bases and 3 bases, the V and J ends lie 9 bases apart. The CDR3 contains 12 residues, cysteine and phenylalanine counted. This entry keeps only the CDR3 DNA: 36 bases, framed from base 1. From a lookup of the germline V gene, CDR1 and CDR2 are SQVTM and ANQGSEA.